The rows below give T cell receptor beta chains drawn from one sample of a study of cytomegalovirus exposure and HLA in healthy donors. This table comes from immunoSEQ multiplex PCR, and its TCRdb copy is limited to in-frame clones, with some not included. The sample yields around 150,000 clones, about 83% seen once. The specimen was PBMCs. The receptors originated from a young woman in good health and CMV-seronegative. The CDR3 runs from the conserved cysteine through the conserved F or W. The order of the fields is V gene, D gene, CDR3 protein. A D gene is named only where the DNA matches it firmly.

>TRBV5-8|.
CASRIVGNEQFF
>TRBV4-3|.
CASSPHRTAKTEAFF
>TRBV12-5|.
CASGLDIGGYTF
>TRBV4-2|.
CASSQYGSGANVLTF
>TRBV6-6|.
CATAFDTIYF
>TRBV7-8|TRBD1
CASSPYYRDSHQPQHF
>TRBV30|TRBD2
CAWSSPRLAGGPSAKNIQYF
>TRBV27|.
CASSFISSYNEQFF
>TRBV9|.
CASSVEGVGEQFF
>TRBV7-6|TRBD1
CASSPGGSGANVLTF
>TRBV27|TRBD1
CASSLGQEYGYTF
>TRBV19|.
CASRLSGYTDTQYF
>TRBV27|.
CASKQGGQPQHF
>TRBV5-6|TRBD1
CASSLSVETGGRNSPLHF
>TRBV5-1|.
CASSLAGVVNGYTF
>TRBV6-5|TRBD2
CASSYFGTKQVWFF
>TRBV6-6|.
CASRTGLQPQHF
>TRBV7-2|.
CASSPRPGALVQPQHF
>TRBV28|TRBD1
CASRGQGNYGYTF
>TRBV15|.
CATSRDTAEGKNIQYF
>TRBV7-8|.
CASSLGTRDNEQFF
>TRBV5-1|TRBD2
CASSRTSGLGTDTQYF
>TRBV29-1|.
CSVEEFLTVSGANVLTF
>TRBV5-6|TRBD2
CASSLEGLAGMETQYF
>TRBV14|TRBD1
CASSQSWTGAKNIQYF
>TRBV6-5|.
CASSSTRDSGNTIYF
>TRBV4-1|TRBD2
CASSQDGRLARGETQYF
>TRBV27|TRBD2
CASSSILAGRYEQYF
>TRBV6-5|.
CASSPLTGPRNEQFF
>TRBV7-2|.
CASSSTPGGLPYEQYF